This T cell receptor (beta chain) appears in the sequencing data of a study of T cell responses to AZD1222 COVID-19 vaccine. General study results and limits: A reported finding is that nearly half of spike-specific TCRs target unmutated variant regions. When two AZD1222 doses had been given, Spike-specific TCR breadth and depth rose.

On this clone itself: The antigen is undetermined.

Measured with immunoSEQ multiplex PCR; TCRdb has only the in-frame clones, and not every one. This sample has more than 70,000 clones, with 85% to 90% found just once. The V gene's germline CDR1 is MNHEY and CDR2 SMNVEV (reference sequence). The CDR3 is 14 residues long. V lost 5 bases, J lost 0 bases, and 10 bases lay in between. This clonotype was sampled from an adult who received the AZD1222 COVID-19 vaccine. The chain carries TRBV27 and TRBJ2-5; no clear D. The sequencing used peripheral blood, collected 28 days after the second AZD1222 dose. The CDR3 DNA sequence: TGTGCCAGCAGTCTATTAGGGTACCAAGAGACCCAGTACTTC. Translated: CASSLLGYQETQYF.